This T cell receptor beta chain was sequenced during a study of Graves' ophthalmopathy and Graves' hyperthyroidism. The V gene's germline CDR1 is SGHRS and CDR2 YFSETQ. This CDR3 is 16 amino acids long. Trimming stripped 0 bases from V and 3 bases from J, with 10 bases between. This clonotype occurred many times. Amplification targeted the TCR beta CDR3 regions, with RNA transcripts as the source material. RT-PCR with HTBI primers came first, then second-round multiplex PCR. Using its own MiXCR run on the multiplex PCR reads, TCRdb lists one record per CDR3 protein. This sample has hundreds of thousands of distinct CDR3 sequences; roughly 41% occur once, and the top ten carry 2.5% to 3.5%.

The chain links TRBV5-1 to TRBJ1-6, with a tentative D call TRBD1 (5 bases). Sequenced: peripheral blood. The TCR comes from an adult man with Graves' ophthalmopathy. The CDR3 nucleotides read TGCGCCAGCAGCTTGGCGGGACCACGCTATAATTCACCCCTCCACTTT. Translated, it gives CASSLAGPRYNSPLHF.